Below, one TCR beta chain is given with its context. Its matching antigen is unknown. This specimen comes from a study of T cells in Graves' hyperthyroidism and ophthalmopathy. Overall study results and limits: Ophthalmopathy, which appeared later, was predicted by the model a median around 6.9 months before onset. Clonotypes that were expanded in thyroid above 0.001 mostly appeared in blood too.

Each ophthalmopathy patient scored at least 3 on the Clinical Activity Score and at least 4 on NOSPECS grade, with duration under 3 months. The diagnostic basis comprised clinical symptoms, serum thyroxine and TRAb, thyroid ultrasound and orbital computed tomography. The germline V gene encodes CDR1 SGDLS and CDR2 YYNGEE. With 4 bases removed from V and 9 bases from J, the gap between germline ends came to 17 bases. This CDR3 spans 14 amino acids. Researchers took RNA transcripts and amplified the TCR beta CDR3 regions from them. The TCR CDR3 first-round RT-PCR relied on the HTBI primer set. TCRdb redid the calling of the multiplex PCR reads with MiXCR, one entry per CDR3 protein. This sample has roughly 500,000 distinct CDR3 sequences, with 20% to 25% found just once.

J is TRBJ2-1 and V is TRBV9; D is perhaps TRBD2 (6 bases). The receptor was derived from a woman aged 70-85 years with Graves' ophthalmopathy. The sequenced sample was blood. CDR3 nucleotide sequence: TGTGCCAGCAGCTCCCGGGAGCCCCCGAGTGAGCAGTTCTTC. Encoded protein: CASSSREPPSEQFF.